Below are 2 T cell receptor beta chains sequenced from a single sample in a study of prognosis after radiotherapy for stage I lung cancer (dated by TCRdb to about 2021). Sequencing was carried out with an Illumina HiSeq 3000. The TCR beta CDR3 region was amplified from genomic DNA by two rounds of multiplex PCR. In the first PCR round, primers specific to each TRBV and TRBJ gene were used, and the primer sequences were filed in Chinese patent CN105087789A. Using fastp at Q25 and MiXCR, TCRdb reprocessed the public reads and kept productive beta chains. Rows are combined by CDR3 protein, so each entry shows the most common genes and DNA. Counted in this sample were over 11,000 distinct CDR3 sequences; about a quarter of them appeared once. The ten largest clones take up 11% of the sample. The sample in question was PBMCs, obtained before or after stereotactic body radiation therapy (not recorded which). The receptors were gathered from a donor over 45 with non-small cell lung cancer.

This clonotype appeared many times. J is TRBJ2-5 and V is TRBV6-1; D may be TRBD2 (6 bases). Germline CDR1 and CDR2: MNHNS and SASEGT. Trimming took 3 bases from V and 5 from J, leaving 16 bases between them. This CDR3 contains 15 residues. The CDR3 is CASSDSSGGRETQYF. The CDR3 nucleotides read TGTGCCAGCAGTGATTCTTCCGGGGGAAGGGAGACCCAGTACTTC.

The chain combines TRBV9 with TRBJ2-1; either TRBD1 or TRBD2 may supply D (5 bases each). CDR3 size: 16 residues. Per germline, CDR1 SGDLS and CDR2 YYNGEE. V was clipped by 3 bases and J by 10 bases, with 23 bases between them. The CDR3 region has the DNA TGTGCCAGCAGCGCCTCTAGAGTGCCCGAGGGGATGGAGCAGTTCTTC. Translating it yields CASSASRVPEGMEQFF. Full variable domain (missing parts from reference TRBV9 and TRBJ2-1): DSGVTQTPKHLITATGQRVTLRCSPRSGDLSVYWYQQSLDQGLQFLIQYYNGEERAKGNILERFSAQQFPDLHSELNLSSLELGDSALYFCASSASRVPEGMEQFFGPGTRLTVL.